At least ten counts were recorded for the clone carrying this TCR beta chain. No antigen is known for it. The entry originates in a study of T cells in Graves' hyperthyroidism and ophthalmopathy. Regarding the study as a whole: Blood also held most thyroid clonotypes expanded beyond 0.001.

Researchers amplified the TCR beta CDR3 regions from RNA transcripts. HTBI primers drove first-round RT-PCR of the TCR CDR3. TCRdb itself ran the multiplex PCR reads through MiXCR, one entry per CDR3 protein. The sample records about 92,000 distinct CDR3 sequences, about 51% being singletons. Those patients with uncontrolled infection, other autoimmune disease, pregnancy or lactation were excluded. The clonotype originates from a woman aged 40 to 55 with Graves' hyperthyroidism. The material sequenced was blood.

The CDR3 protein is CASSLPPSGQYF. The CDR3, as DNA: TGTGCCAGCAGCTTACCTCCTAGCGGGCAGTACTTC. The chain couples TRBV7-2 to TRBJ2-7, with 7 bases aligning to TRBD2. Losses at the gene ends were 2 bases for V and 9 bases for J; bases not matched to a gene: 4. The CDR3 loop spans 12 amino acids. In germline, CDR1 is SGHTA, CDR2 FQGNSA.